This T cell receptor beta chain was profiled in a study of CD8+ T cells in alopecia areata. Study-wide findings and caveats: Normal scalp had lower clonality than lesional scalp, with alopecia totalis/universalis lesions showing this most strongly. In patients, TCRs were shared less clearly than in mice, and HLA may possibly be involved. Sequence data from scalp samples additionally include resident alphabeta T cells of normal skin.

Details on this clone: What it binds is unknown.

Starting from PBMCs, sorting isolated CD4+ and CD8+ T cells. Extraction and reverse transcription of RNA yielded cDNA as the sequencing template. Repertoires were generated with immunoSEQ multiplex PCR, while TCRdb's copy carries only in-frame clones and drops some. The sample shows 140,000 to 150,000 clones, approximately 60% of them seen only once. The specimen was CD8+ T cells sorted from blood. This TCR came from a human donor in good health.

CDR3 amino acids: CASRPEIGTKTYEQYF. The CDR3 DNA reads as TGTGCCAGCAGACCAGAAATCGGGACTAAGACCTACGAGCAGTACTTC. The V call is TRBV27, the J call TRBJ2-7; 7 bases are a match to TRBD2. From germline, CDR1 is MNHEY and CDR2 SMNVEV (reference sequence). The CDR3 sequence is 16 residues long. J lost 2 bases, V lost 6 bases, and 13 bases had no gene match.